This entry lists 13 T cell receptor beta chains sequenced from one sample in a study of shared clonotypes between healthy human individuals (TCRdb year 2020). The library was prepared using the immunoSEQ multiplex PCR assay. The table was pulled from immuneACCESS by TCRdb, which kept in-frame rearrangements only. Such tables lose some clones; where checked, under half of the loss comes from unresolved V genes, and the rest has no known cause. This sample comprises about 2.4 million clones, roughly 93% of them detected only once. Of the sample, about 0.39% is held by the ten largest clones. Sequenced sample: naive CD4+ T cells from PBMCs. Taken with the paper, the label for cell subset or site translates to: CD45RA+ positively selected. Source of these receptors: a man younger than 35 in good health. Some clones in this sample may be carry-over from other donors' samples.

The chain links TRBV10-3 to TRBJ2-1; 10 nucleotides match TRBD2. Looked up from germline, CDR1 is ENHRY and CDR2 is SYGVKD. V was pared by 4 bases and J by 7 bases, with 13 bases of the junction left unmatched. The CDR3 covers 17 residues. The CDR3 is CAISAPAGGPFMNEQFF. In DNA, the CDR3 is TGTGCCATCAGTGCCCCAGCGGGAGGGCCGTTTATGAATGAGCAGTTCTTC.

V and J are TRBV29-1 and TRBJ1-2, with TRBD1 as a possible D gene (6 bases). Deletions cut 7 bases from V and 8 bases from J, with 20 bases between. This CDR3 has 13 amino acids. The germline CDR1 and CDR2 sequences are SQVTM and ANQGSEA. The DNA of the CDR3 is TGCAGCGCCCGGACAGCTGGGTTGGGGGGCTACACCTTC. Amino acids: CSARTAGLGGYTF. The whole variable domain, filled in from reference TRBV29-1 and TRBJ1-2, reads SAVISQKPSRDICQRGTSLTIQCQVDSQVTMMFWYRQQPGQSLTLIATANQGSEATYESGFVIDKFPISRPNLTFSTLTVSNMSPEDSSIYLCSARTAGLGGYTFGSGTRLTVV.

This chain links TRBV10-3 with TRBJ1-1; weak D call: TRBD1 (5 bases). This CDR3 is 17 amino acids long. Germline values: CDR1 ENHRY, CDR2 SYGVKD. Trimming removed 4 bases from V and 1 base from J, with 19 bases in between. CDR3 coding DNA: TGTGCCATCAGTGCGATGGTAAGGGGAGAGGGGAACACTGAAGCTTTCTTT. This encodes CAISAMVRGEGNTEAFF.

Only a few counts were recorded for this clone. The J gene is TRBJ1-4, the V gene TRBV6-6; 8 positions agree with TRBD1. From germline, CDR1 is MNHNY and CDR2 SVGAGI (reference sequence). V dropped 8 bases and J dropped 8; count of bases not matched to a gene: 7. The CDR3 is made up of 13 amino acids. This chain's CDR3 is CASQSGTGEKLFF. CDR3 nucleotides: TGTGCCAGCCAGTCCGGGACAGGAGAAAAACTGTTTTTT.

This clone was seen a single time. The rearrangement joins TRBV18 to TRBJ2-7, with D perhaps TRBD1 (5 bases). V was cut by 2 bases and J by 6 bases, with 8 bases left in between. Germline CDR1 KGHSH, CDR2 LQKENI. This CDR3 has 12 amino acids. The CDR3 nucleotides are TGTGCCAGCTCACCAAAGGGGATCGAGCAGTACTTC. It encodes CASSPKGIEQYF.

As for this clone: The junction does not match germline at one end; this may be a read error. The V and J genes are TRBV28 and TRBJ2-5; the D gene is possibly TRBD1 (5 bases). The CDR3 has 15 residues. Germline V gene data show CDR1 as MDHEN and CDR2 as SYDVKM. CDR3 sequence reads: CASSLRGSGREAQYF. CDR3 DNA sequence: TGTGCCAGCAGTTTAAGGGGTTCGGGCAGAGAGGCCCAGTACTTC.

The CDR3 nucleotides are TGTGCCAGCAGTGCCGATCGGACTAGCGGAATAGGCGAGCAGTACTTC. Encoded protein: CASSADRTSGIGEQYF. The chain carries TRBV25-1 and TRBJ2-7, with 10 bases that match TRBD2. The CDR3 extends over 16 amino acids. CDR1 and CDR2 (germline): MGHDK, SYGVNS. J gave up 6 bases and V 4 bases, and 12 bases lay outside the gene matches.

Note on this clone: The same CDR3 is also encoded by other DNA sequences in this sample. The gene calls are TRBV7-2 and TRBJ2-3; D unclear. The length of the CDR3 is 15 residues. Germline V gene sequence: CDR1 SGHTA, CDR2 FQGNSA. V lost 1 base, J lost 0 bases, and 8 bases lay in between. CDR3 residues: CASSLGLGSTDTQYF. The CDR3 bases are TGTGCCAGCAGCTTAGGTTTGGGGAGCACAGATACGCAGTATTTT.

This chain connects TRBV11-2 to TRBJ1-2, with D possibly TRBD1 on 5 matching bases. This CDR3 has 12 residues. Per germline, CDR1 SGHAT and CDR2 FQNNGV. V dropped 0 bases and J dropped 6 bases, with 5 bases sitting between them. The DNA of the CDR3 is TGTGCCAGCAGCTTAGAACAGGATGGCTACACCTTC. This gives the protein CASSLEQDGYTF.

The chain recombines TRBV7-2 with TRBJ2-3; the match to TRBD2 covers 9 bases. CDR3 length: 15 residues. Germline V CDR1 and CDR2: SGHTA, FQGNSA. J lost 4 bases, V lost 7 bases, and 9 bases had no gene match. The DNA of the CDR3 is TGTGCCAGCACCCCTAGCGGGACTATGGCAGATACGCAGTATTTT. Translating gives CASTPSGTMADTQYF.

This rearrangement joins TRBV10-1 to TRBJ2-1; no definite D call. V was cut by 3 bases and J by 6 bases, with 15 bases left in between. This CDR3 is built from 15 residues. The germline V gene has CDR1 WNHNN and CDR2 SYGVQD (reference sequence). This chain's CDR3 is CASSEMGWKSNEQFF. As DNA, the CDR3 is TGCGCCAGCAGTGAAATGGGGTGGAAATCCAATGAGCAGTTCTTC.

The V call is TRBV11-3, the J call TRBJ2-1; 8 bases are a match to TRBD2. The germline gives CDR1 SGHNT, CDR2 YENEEA. The CDR3 spans 15 residues. V shed 11 bases, J shed 5 bases, and the junction held 14 bases outside the gene matches. CDR3 amino acids: CAPGRGGRPDNEQFF. In nucleotides, the CDR3 is TGTGCCCCCGGGAGGGGCGGGAGGCCAGACAATGAGCAGTTCTTC.

The J gene is TRBJ2-3, the V gene TRBV19; TRBD1 matches 7 bases. This CDR3 comprises 15 residues. The germline CDR1 and CDR2 sequences are LNHDA and SQIVND (reference sequence). The trim removed 5 bases at V and 0 bases at J, leaving 5 bases unmatched. The DNA of the CDR3 is TGTGCCAGTAGTTTCGGGACAGCGAGCACAGATACGCAGTATTTT. Encoded protein: CASSFGTASTDTQYF.